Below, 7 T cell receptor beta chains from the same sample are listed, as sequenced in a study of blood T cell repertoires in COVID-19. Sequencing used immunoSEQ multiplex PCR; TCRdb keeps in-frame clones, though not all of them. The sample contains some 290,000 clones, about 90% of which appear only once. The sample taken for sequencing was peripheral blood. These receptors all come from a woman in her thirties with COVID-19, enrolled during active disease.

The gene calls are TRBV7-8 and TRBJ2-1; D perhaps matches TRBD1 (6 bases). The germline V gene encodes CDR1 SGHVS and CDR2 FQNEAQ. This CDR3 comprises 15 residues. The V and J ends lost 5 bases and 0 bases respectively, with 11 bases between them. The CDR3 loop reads CASSRWTDSYNEQFF. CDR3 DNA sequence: TGTGCCAGCAGCCGTTGGACAGACTCCTACAATGAGCAGTTCTTC.

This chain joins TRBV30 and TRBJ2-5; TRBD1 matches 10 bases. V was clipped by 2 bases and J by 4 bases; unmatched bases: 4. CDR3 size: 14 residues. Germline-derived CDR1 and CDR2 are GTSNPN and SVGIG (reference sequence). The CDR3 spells CAWSSGTGVETQYF. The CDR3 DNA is TGTGCCTGGAGTTCCGGGACAGGGGTAGAGACCCAGTACTTC. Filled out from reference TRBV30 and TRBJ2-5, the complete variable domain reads SQTIHQWPATLVQPVGSPLSLECTVEGTSNPNLYWYRQAAGRGLQLLFYSVGIGQISSEVPQNLSASRPQDRQFILSSKKLLLSDSGFYLCAWSSGTGVETQYFGPGTRLLVL.

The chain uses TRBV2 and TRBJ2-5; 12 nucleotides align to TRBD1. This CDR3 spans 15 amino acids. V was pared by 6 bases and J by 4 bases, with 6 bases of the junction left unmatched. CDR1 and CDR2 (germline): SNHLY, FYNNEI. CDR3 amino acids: CASRIGTGGRETQYF. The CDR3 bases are TGTGCCAGCAGAATTGGGACAGGGGGCCGAGAGACCCAGTACTTC.

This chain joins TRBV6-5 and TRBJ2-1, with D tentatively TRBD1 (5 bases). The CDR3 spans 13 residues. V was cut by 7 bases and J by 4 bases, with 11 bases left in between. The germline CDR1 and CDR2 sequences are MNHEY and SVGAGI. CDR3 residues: CASTLDSYNEQFF. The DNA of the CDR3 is TGTGCCAGCACCCTAGACAGTTACAATGAGCAGTTCTTC.

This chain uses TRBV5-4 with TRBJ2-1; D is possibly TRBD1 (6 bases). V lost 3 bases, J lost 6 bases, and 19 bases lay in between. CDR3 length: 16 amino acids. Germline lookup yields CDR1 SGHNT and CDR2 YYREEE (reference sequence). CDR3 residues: CASSSRDTLFANEQFF. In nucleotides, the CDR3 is TGTGCCAGCAGCTCTCGGGACACCCTTTTTGCCAATGAGCAGTTCTTC. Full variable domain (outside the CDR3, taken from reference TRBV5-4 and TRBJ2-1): ETGVTQSPTHLIKTRGQQVTLRCSSQSGHNTVSWYQQALGQGPQFIFQYYREEENGRGNFPPRFSGLQFPNYSSELNVNALELDDSALYLCASSSRDTLFANEQFFGPGTRLTVL.

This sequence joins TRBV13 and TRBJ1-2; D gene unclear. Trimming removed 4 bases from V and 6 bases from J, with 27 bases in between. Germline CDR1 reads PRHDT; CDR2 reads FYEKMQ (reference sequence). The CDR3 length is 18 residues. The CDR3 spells CASSYARSEGSGFHGYTF. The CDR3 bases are TGTGCCAGCAGCTACGCGCGGTCTGAGGGATCTGGTTTTCATGGCTACACCTTC.

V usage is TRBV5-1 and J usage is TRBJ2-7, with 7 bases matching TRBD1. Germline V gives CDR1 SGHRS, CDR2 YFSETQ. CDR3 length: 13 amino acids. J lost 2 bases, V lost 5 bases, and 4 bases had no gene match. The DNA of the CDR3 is TGCGCCAGCAGGACAGGGACAACCTACGAGCAGTACTTC. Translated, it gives CASRTGTTYEQYF.